The rows below give T cell receptor beta chains drawn from one sample of a study of T cell responses to AZD1222 COVID-19 vaccine. Repertoires were generated with immunoSEQ multiplex PCR, while TCRdb's copy carries only in-frame clones and drops some. The table lists about 62,000 clones, approximately 80% of them singletons. Sequences were derived from peripheral blood, sampled on day 0 of AZD1222 vaccination. The receptors derive from an adult in good health. Both conserved end residues are part of each CDR3. A D gene is named only where the DNA matches it firmly. Clone size is stated in some rows and not others, as once, few, many or a class when expanded.

>TRBV7-9|TRBD1|TRBJ2-2|.
CASSPGGRSGELFF
TGTGCCAGCAGCCCAGGGGGCCGGAGCGGGGAGCTGTTTTTT
>TRBV4-1|.|TRBJ2-4|.
CASSQVGSSIQYF
TGCGCCAGCAGCCAAGTAGGCAGTAGTATTCAGTACTTC
>TRBV6-5|.|TRBJ2-1|.
CASSSGGLNYNEQFF
TGTGCCAGCAGTTCCGGGGGACTTAACTACAATGAGCAGTTCTTC
>TRBV14|.|TRBJ2-4|.
CASSQGQVNIQYF
TGTGCCAGCAGCCAAGGACAAGTAAACATTCAGTACTTC
>TRBV11-2|.|TRBJ1-5|few
CASSSVRGNSNQPQHF
TGTGCCAGCAGCTCGGTCCGAGGGAATAGCAATCAGCCCCAGCATTTT
>TRBV4-2|.|TRBJ1-1|.
CASSQDRVNTEAFF
TGTGCCAGCAGCCAAGATAGAGTGAACACTGAAGCTTTCTTT
>TRBV10-2|.|TRBJ1-2|.
CASSESNNYGYTF
TGCGCCAGCAGTGAGTCGAATAACTATGGCTACACCTTC
>TRBV7-6|TRBD2|TRBJ2-3|.
CASSWGLAGGLADTQYF
TGTGCCAGCAGCTGGGGACTAGCGGGGGGGCTGGCAGATACGCAGTATTTT
>TRBV19|.|TRBJ2-2|.
CASSPDRGELFF
TGTGCCAGTAGTCCCGACAGGGGGGAGCTGTTTTTT
>TRBV3-1/TRBV3-2|TRBD1|TRBJ1-5|.
CASSQGVPGQGPYSNQPQHF
TGTGCCAGCAGCCAAGGAGTCCCGGGACAGGGCCCCTATAGCAATCAGCCCCAGCATTTT